The 28 T cell receptor beta chains presented below share a single source sample, sequenced in a study of blood T cells in healthy people across ages (dated by TCRdb to about 2015). Receptor libraries were prepared by 5' RACE. Sequencing used an Illumina HiSeq 2500. A second PCR of about 7 to 12 cycles was performed with a sample-barcoded 5' primer and a J-beta primer mix. Starting from the raw public reads, TCRdb applied fastp trimming at Q25, assembled clones with MiXCR and retained in-frame beta chains. All rows with the same CDR3 protein become a single entry with the most common DNA and genes. The table for this sample lists approximately 900,000 distinct CDR3 sequences; around 48% of them were counted only once. The ten largest clones take up around 15% of the sample. Sequencing was done on a sample of blood. The receptors here all came from a man in his thirties or forties in good health.

J is TRBJ1-4 and V is TRBV5-1; D possibly corresponds to TRBD1 (5 bases). This CDR3 spans 18 amino acids. Trimming cost V 1 base and J 8 bases, with 24 bases left between them. Germline loops: CDR1 SGHRS, CDR2 YFSETQ. CDR3 DNA sequence: TGCGCCAGCAGCTTGCAGGGTCAAAGGTCAGACAGAAGAGAAAAACTGTTTTTT. This codes for CASSLQGQRSDRREKLFF.

This chain links TRBV3-1 with TRBJ2-3, with 10 bases aligning to TRBD2. Unmatched junction bases numbered 10, after V lost 1 base and J lost 6 bases. The germline gives CDR1 LGHDT, CDR2 YNNKEL (reference sequence). The length of the CDR3 is 17 residues. CDR3 in amino acids: CASSQGPSGGKSDTQYF. Here the CDR3 DNA reads TGTGCCAGCAGCCAAGGTCCTAGCGGGGGAAAGTCGGATACGCAGTATTTT.

The rearrangement links TRBV6-5 to TRBJ2-5; 12 nucleotides align to TRBD2. With 2 bases clipped from V and 2 bases from J, the junction kept 3 bases outside the gene matches. CDR1 is MNHEY and CDR2 is SVGAGI in the germline V gene. CDR3 size: 16 residues. CDR3: CASSYTGTSGQETQYF. CDR3 coding DNA: TGTGCCAGCAGTTACACCGGGACTAGCGGGCAAGAGACCCAGTACTTC.

The V call is TRBV7-2, the J call TRBJ2-6; a possible D gene is TRBD2 (5 bases). CDR1 is SGHTA, CDR2 FQGNSA, per germline. V was pared by 5 bases and J by 0 bases, with 11 bases between. This CDR3 is 16 amino acids long. The CDR3 region has the DNA TGTGCCAGCAGCCCCGGACTGTTCTCTGGGGCCAACGTCCTGACTTTC. This sequence encodes CASSPGLFSGANVLTF. Based on the CDR3 plus reference TRBV7-2 and TRBJ2-6, the full variable domain is GAGVSQSPSNKVTEKGKDVELRCDPISGHTALYWYRQSLGQGLEFLIYFQGNSAPDKSGLPSDRFSAERTGGSVSTLTIQRTQQEDSAVYLCASSPGLFSGANVLTFGAGSRLTVL.

This chain joins TRBV29-1 and TRBJ2-1, with 9 bases lining up with TRBD2. Germline lookup yields CDR1 SQVTM and CDR2 ANQGSEA. Trimming removed 7 bases from V and 7 bases from J; junction bases left unmatched: 14. The CDR3 has 15 residues. The CDR3 reads CSAERGSGGRNEQFF. The CDR3 DNA reads as TGCAGCGCTGAGCGGGGCAGCGGGGGGAGGAATGAGCAGTTCTTC.

Comments on this clonotype: An end of the junction differs from the germline gene, which may be a read error. The CDR3 loop reads CAGSYRDEQYF. DNA for the CDR3: TGTGCCGGCAGTTACCGGGACGAGCAGTACTTC. The chain couples TRBV6-5 to TRBJ2-4; D is uncertain. Matching the DNA end better, TRBJ2-7 makes the J call doubtful. The V gene's germline CDR1 is MNHEY and CDR2 SVGAGI. CDR3 length: 11 residues.

This clonotype was counted only a few times. The chain links TRBV3-1 to TRBJ2-5; possibly TRBD1 or TRBD2 for D (5 bases each). Germline loops: CDR1 LGHDT, CDR2 YNNKEL (reference sequence). V lost 3 bases, J lost 1 base, and 15 bases lay in between. This CDR3 spans 16 amino acids. CDR3 DNA sequence: TGTGCCAGCAGCCACGCCCTGGGACGGACCCAAGAGACCCAGTACTTC. Protein product: CASSHALGRTQETQYF.

V is TRBV5-6 and J is TRBJ2-3, with TRBD1 as a possible D gene (6 bases). Per the germline V gene, CDR1 is SGHDT and CDR2 is YYEEEE. CDR3 length equals 15 residues. Trimming left V 0 bases short and J 5 bases short, with 13 bases between. The DNA of the CDR3 is TGTGCCAGCAGCTTGGTCAGGGGTTTCGAAGATACGCAGTATTTT. The encoded protein is CASSLVRGFEDTQYF.

The chain uses TRBV28 and TRBJ1-2; D call uncertain. The CDR3 extends over 12 amino acids. V was pared by 6 bases and J by 7 bases, with 12 bases between. In germline, CDR1 is MDHEN, CDR2 SYDVKM. CDR3 in amino acids: CASRADGFGYTF. The CDR3 nucleotides are TGTGCCAGCAGGGCCGACGGGTTTGGCTACACCTTC.

The V gene is TRBV12-3 or TRBV12-4, the J gene TRBJ2-7; perhaps TRBD1 as D (7 bases). The tail of the sequence fits TRBJ2-5 better, so the J call may be wrong. The CDR3 is 17 residues long. Written as DNA, the CDR3 is TGTGCCAGCAGTTTCCAAGCAGGGGGGCCTACGTGGGAGACCCAGTACTTC. Its translation: CASSFQAGGPTWETQYF.

This clonotype has only a few counts. The chain uses TRBV10-3 and TRBJ2-7; TRBD1 might be the D (5 bases). The CDR3 has 14 residues. Germline CDR1 ENHRY, CDR2 SYGVKD. V lost 4 bases to trimming and J lost 7 bases, with 17 bases between them. The CDR3 loop is CAISGSTDRPEQYF. In nucleotides, the CDR3 is TGTGCCATCAGTGGATCGACAGACCGCCCGGAGCAGTACTTC.

In this sample, this clonotype turned up once. The J gene is TRBJ2-3, the V gene TRBV6-7, with a possible D match to TRBD2 (5 bases). TRBV6-7 is treated as an ORF (open reading frame) with a function not yet certain. V lost 7 bases and J lost 0, with 23 bases in between. CDR3 length: 18 residues. CDR3 amino acids: CASIYGRLRRASTDTQYF. CDR3 bases: TGTGCCAGCATCTATGGTCGTCTCCGGCGGGCTAGCACAGATACGCAGTATTTT.

V gene TRBV5-1 combines with J gene TRBJ2-7; D is unclear. CDR1 and CDR2 (germline): SGHRS, YFSETQ. This CDR3 has 14 amino acids. The ends were cut back, 0 bases at V and 1 base at J, with 8 bases in the middle. CDR3 coding DNA: TGCGCCAGCAGCTTGGGGCCCCTTTCCTACGAGCAGTACTTC. It codes for CASSLGPLSYEQYF.

This clonotype was seen once. This chain joins TRBV20-1 and TRBJ2-1; D is possibly TRBD2 (5 bases). The CDR3 has 11 residues. Germline V gene lookup returns CDR1 DFQATT and CDR2 SNEGSKA (reference sequence). V shed 3 bases and J shed 9 bases, with 9 bases lying between them. CDR3 residues: CSARGVREQFF. CDR3 sequence (DNA): TGCAGTGCTAGGGGAGTGCGTGAGCAGTTCTTC.

In its sample, this clonotype was seen a few times. J is TRBJ2-4 and V is TRBV3-1; D is unclear. CDR1 is LGHDT, CDR2 YNNKEL, per germline (reference sequence). With 4 bases removed from V and 0 bases from J, the gap between germline ends came to 13 bases. This CDR3 has 16 residues. The CDR3 bases are TGTGCCAGCAGCCCAAGTCTCAACTTAGCCAAAAACATTCAGTACTTC. Translation gives CASSPSLNLAKNIQYF.

This clonotype was seen a handful of times. The genes are TRBV6-2 or TRBV6-3 and TRBJ2-7, with D tentatively TRBD1 or TRBD2 (6 bases each). Trimming removed 8 bases from V and 0 bases from J, with 17 bases in between. Per germline, CDR1 MNHEY and CDR2 SVGEGT. The CDR3 sequence is 15 residues long. CDR3: CASQREGGPSYEQYF. The CDR3 DNA reads TGTGCCAGCCAACGAGAGGGGGGCCCCTCCTACGAGCAGTACTTC.

The chain recombines TRBV29-1 with TRBJ2-7; no firm D call. In germline, CDR1 is SQVTM, CDR2 ANQGSEA. The CDR3 spans 12 residues. V was pared by 5 bases and J by 4 bases, with 12 bases between. This CDR3 reads CSVLEATYEQYF. The CDR3, as DNA: TGCAGCGTTCTAGAGGCTACTTACGAGCAGTACTTC.

The chain combines TRBV11-2 with TRBJ2-7; TRBD2 agrees at 8 bases. Unmatched junction bases numbered 9, after V lost 5 bases and J lost 0 bases. Germline V lookup: CDR1 SGHAT, CDR2 FQNNGV. This CDR3 spans 16 amino acids. In DNA form, the CDR3 reads TGTGCCAGCAGCATAGCTACGGGGGGGGTCTCCTACGAGCAGTACTTC. Translated: CASSIATGGVSYEQYF.

This clonotype was seen only once. V usage is TRBV20-1 and J usage is TRBJ2-3; perhaps TRBD2 as D (6 bases). This CDR3 has 18 amino acids. CDR1 DFQATT and CDR2 SNEGSKA come from the germline V gene (reference sequence). V lost 0 bases, J lost 0 bases, and 19 bases lay in between. Written as DNA, the CDR3 is TGCAGTGCTAGAGATCGGAACCGGTGGGGGGAGAGCACAGATACGCAGTATTTT. Encoded protein: CSARDRNRWGESTDTQYF.

About this clonotype itself: Mismatch with germline at one junction end may stem from a read error. The chain recombines TRBV7-2 with TRBJ1-2, with D maybe TRBD1 (5 bases). The CDR3 totals 13 residues. Per germline, CDR1 SGHTA and CDR2 FQGNSA. The CDR3 protein is CASSPWGVDGYTF. The DNA for the CDR3 is TGTGCTAGCAGCCCTTGGGGGGTGGATGGCTACACCTTC.

The genes are TRBV5-6 and TRBJ2-7, with 12 positions matching TRBD1. Per the germline V gene, CDR1 is SGHDT and CDR2 is YYEEEE. This CDR3 has 14 residues. V gave up 10 bases and J gave up 7 bases; unmatched junction bases: 12. As DNA, the CDR3 is TGTGCCGAACCCAGGGGACAGGGGGCAGGAGAGCAGTACTTC. Amino acids: CAEPRGQGAGEQYF. The whole variable domain, remainder taken from reference TRBV5-6 and TRBJ2-7, is DAGVTQSPTHLIKTRGQQVTLRCSPKSGHDTVSWYQQALGQGPQFIFQYYEEEERQRGNFPDRFSGHQFPNYSSELNVNALLLGDSALYLCAEPRGQGAGEQYFGPGTRLTVT.

The rearrangement joins TRBV7-2 to TRBJ2-5; D might be TRBD1 (6 bases). Trimming stripped 4 bases from V and 5 bases from J, with 20 bases between. Germline assignment: CDR1 SGHTA and CDR2 FQGNSA. This CDR3 is built from 16 residues. The DNA for the CDR3 is TGTGCCAGCAGCTCGCCCCGGACAGTAGGGTTGGAGACCCAGTACTTC. It codes for CASSSPRTVGLETQYF.

CDR3 coding DNA: TGTGCCCGCACTTTTTGGGGGGCCAAGGACGAGCAGTACTTC. Protein: CARTFWGAKDEQYF. V gene TRBV28 combines with J gene TRBJ2-7, with D possibly called TRBD1 or TRBD2 (6 bases each). CDR1 is MDHEN and CDR2 is SYDVKM in the germline V gene. The CDR3 has 14 residues. V shed 11 bases and J shed 5 bases, with 22 bases lying between them.

This clonotype occurred a few times. The genes are TRBV2 and TRBJ2-5; D is unclear. Germline V gives CDR1 SNHLY, CDR2 FYNNEI. V gave up 10 bases and J gave up 2 bases, with 2 bases separating them. The CDR3 totals 9 residues. The chain's CDR3 is CATQETQYF. In DNA, the CDR3 is TGTGCCACTCAAGAGACCCAGTACTTC.

The rearrangement links TRBV20-1 to TRBJ2-3; 12 positions match TRBD2. Germline V CDR1 and CDR2: DFQATT, SNEGSKA (reference sequence). The CDR3 runs 15 residues. With V trimmed by 5 bases and J by 5 bases, 8 bases remained unmatched. CDR3 in DNA: TGCAGTGCTCCCCGACTAGCGGGGGTTCAAGATACGCAGTATTTT. Its protein is CSAPRLAGVQDTQYF.

This clonotype was counted many times. The chain joins TRBV20-1 to TRBJ2-2, with D perhaps matching TRBD1 or TRBD2 (6 bases each). The CDR3 covers 14 residues. Germline-derived CDR1 and CDR2 are DFQATT and SNEGSKA (reference sequence). Trimming pared 1 base from V and 5 bases from J, leaving 11 bases between. CDR3 residues: CSARGGAGTGELFF. The DNA of the CDR3 is TGCAGTGCTAGAGGGGGGGCTGGGACCGGGGAGCTGTTTTTT.

V gene TRBV12-3 or TRBV12-4 combines with J gene TRBJ1-3; no reliable D call. CDR3 size: 15 residues. Trimming took 5 bases from V and 1 from J, leaving 12 bases between them. The CDR3 spells CASSPWTVSGNTIYF. In nucleotides, the CDR3 is TGTGCCAGCAGTCCATGGACCGTTTCTGGAAACACCATATATTTT.

In its sample, this clonotype was seen once. A much larger clone is a single base away; this may be a read error. The chain employs TRBV20-1 and TRBJ2-3; 10 positions agree with TRBD2. V trimming: 0 bases; J trimming: 4 bases; junction bases outside the gene matches: 4. The CDR3 loop spans 15 amino acids. CDR1 and CDR2 from the germline V gene are DFQATT and SNEGSKA (reference sequence). The CDR3 DNA reads as TGCAGTGCTAGAGATCGCGGGACTAGCGCAGATACGCAGTATTTT. It yields the protein CSARDRGTSADTQYF.